This section outlines one TCR beta chain sequence together with its context. This clonotype was counted ten times or more. The specificity of this receptor is unknown. No clone much larger than this one lies a single base away; base qualities are absent. V loses 2 bases, J loses 0 bases, and the germline ends lie 17 bases apart. Its CDR3 holds 18 amino acids, cysteine through phenylalanine. The read is trimmed to its CDR3 DNA, 54 bases read in frame from base 1. Reading the germline V gene (reference sequence) gives CDR1 MNHNY and CDR2 SVGAGI. PBMCs were isolated by Ficoll-Paque density gradient centrifugation. The data stem from a study of T-cell memory formation after mild COVID-19 (dated by TCRdb to the early 2020s). Regarding the complete study: TCR sequence clusters from the two donors were found to be largely donor specific. T-cell clones expanding and contracting after mild COVID-19 in two donors were tracked by longitudinal TCRalpha and TCRbeta repertoire sequencing. The cohort was made up of two young adult volunteers, one female and one male, who were previously healthy. General conclusions and limits of the study: Contracting CD4+ clones appeared mostly in the CM and EM memory subsets, whereas CD8+ clones were enriched in EMRA. Some responding clones were detected in pre-infection memory, suggesting pre-existing cross-reactive memory T cells joined the SARS-CoV-2 response. Clones contracting from day 15 to 85 had balanced CD4/CD8 phenotypes, while a second wave expanding from day 15 to 37 was biased towards CD4+. The study covered only a couple of mild cases, and larger cohorts including severe cases with pre-infection samples were considered necessary. SARS-CoV-2 specificity of the second-wave clones peaking on day 37 was not confirmed.

Reads for this sample came from an Illumina NovaSeq 6000. TCRalpha and TCRbeta cDNA libraries were built by 5'RACE with constant-segment primers, adding sample barcodes and unique molecular identifiers. Trizol reagent was used to extract RNA from every sample. Libraries were amplified in two PCR steps, with a second sample barcode and Illumina TruSeq adapters added in the second step. Libraries were sequenced on an Illumina NovaSeq with 2 x 150 bp paired-end reads. The authors' pipeline ran thus. Reads were demultiplexed and collapsed into UMI-guided consensus sequences with migec v1.2.7. Using mixcr v2.1.11, UMI consensuses were aligned to TRA and TRB V and J templates and then assembled into clonotypes. Expanded or contracted clonotypes were those called significant by both edgeR and NoisET, with noise models trained on biological replicates. For edgeR calls, the cutoffs were a false discovery rate-adjusted p below 0.01 and a log2 fold-change threshold of 1. As an exploratory analysis of dynamics, max-normalized trajectories of the 1000 most abundant clonotypes were examined with PCA combined with hierarchical clustering. Separately sequenced CD4+ and CD8+ repertoires were used to assign a CD4 or CD8 phenotype to each responding clone. TCRdb handled the public reads itself, with Q25 trimming in fastp and clone calling in MiXCR, and kept productive beta chains. Here each entry gathers all rows of one CDR3 protein and keeps the most common genes and DNA. It is TCRdb's table, rather than the study itself, that gives the V and J calls and clone size. This sample holds about 400,000 distinct CDR3 sequences; more than 15% were observed only once. The leading ten clones occupy 20% to 25% of the sample.

The sequence links TRBV6-6 to TRBJ2-1; D gene: possibly TRBD1, on 6 matching bases. The specimen was PBMCs or a T cell subset sorted from them (not recorded which). The clonotype originates from a man aged 18 to 29 who had mild COVID-19 (a few samples of this study predate the infection). The sample titles of this study are shuffled in the database, so cell type and time point are left out; the donor was told from shared clones. The CDR3 amino acid sequence is: CASSYKGDFLYSYNEQFF. The nucleotide sequence reads as follows: TGTGCCAGCAGTTACAAGGGGGATTTTCTTTACTCCTACAATGAGCAGTTCTTC.